The clone carrying this TCR beta chain was counted only a few times. Its antigen is unknown. This record comes from a study of identical twins. Study observations and caveats: Zero-insertion analyses were open to partial confounding by invariant MAIT and iNKT cells.

TCRdb fed the 5' RACE reads into MiXCR, producing one record per CDR3 protein. The sample carries about 470,000 distinct CDR3 sequences, 20% to 30% recorded once. V shed 1 base and J shed 7 bases, with 7 bases lying between them. This CDR3 spans 12 amino acids. These data were also reused for a study on T cells expressing NK-cell markers. That study reports: Dominant NKG2C+ clonotypes were found to form 1.0-7.0% of CD8+ T cells in 5 or 6 donors.

The sample consisted of CD4+ T cells sorted from blood. The rearrangement joins TRBV12-3 or TRBV12-4 to TRBJ1-1; the D gene is possibly TRBD1 (5 bases). The TCR sequence derives from a woman aged 18-30 years in good health. The CDR3 DNA reads TGTGCCAGCAGTTTAGGGGGGGGTGAAGCTTTCTTT. This codes for CASSLGGGEAFF.